At least ten counts were recorded for the clone carrying this TCR beta chain. This sample's time point: sample taken at primary tumor resection. The CDR3 sequence is 13 residues long. V was trimmed by 1 base and J by 6 bases, leaving 8 bases between them. From germline, CDR1 is SGHDN and CDR2 FVKESK. TCRdb recomputed calls from the 5' RACE reads with MiXCR, one row per CDR3 protein. The table shows fewer than 6,000 distinct CDR3 sequences, with roughly 5.1% occurring only once. This record comes from a study of spatial heterogeneity in lung cancer. This sequence originates from a female donor with early-stage non-small cell lung cancer. The chain recombines TRBV14 with TRBJ2-3, with D perhaps matching TRBD1 (5 bases). The material sequenced was normal lung tissue next to the tumor, taken at surgery. Here the CDR3 reads CASSQGGGDTQYF. DNA of the CDR3: TGTGCCAGCAGCCAAGGGGGCGGTGATACGCAGTATTTT.